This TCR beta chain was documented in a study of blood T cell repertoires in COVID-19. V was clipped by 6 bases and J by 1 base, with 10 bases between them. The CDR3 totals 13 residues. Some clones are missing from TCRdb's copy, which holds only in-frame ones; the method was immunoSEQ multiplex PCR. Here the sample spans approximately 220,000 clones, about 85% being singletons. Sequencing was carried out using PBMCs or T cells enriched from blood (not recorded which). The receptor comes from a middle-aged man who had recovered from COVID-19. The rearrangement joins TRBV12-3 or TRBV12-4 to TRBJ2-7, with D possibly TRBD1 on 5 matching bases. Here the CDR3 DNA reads TGTGCCAGCAGCGGACAACGTTCCTACGAGCAGTACTTC. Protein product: CASSGQRSYEQYF.